This entry lists 20 T cell receptor beta chains sequenced from one sample in a study of blood T cell repertoires in COVID-19. Sequencing was performed with immunoSEQ multiplex PCR; in TCRdb, only in-frame clones are kept and a portion is missing. The data hold about 150,000 clones, with around 85% observed a single time. The sequenced material came from peripheral blood. Every receptor here comes from a woman aged 70-85 years with acute or convalescent COVID-19.

The chain joins TRBV2 to TRBJ2-1; tentatively, D is TRBD1 (5 bases). Germline V lookup: CDR1 SNHLY, CDR2 FYNNEI. This CDR3 spans 12 amino acids. The V and J ends lost 5 bases and 14 bases respectively, with 16 bases between them. The CDR3 protein is CASSRGQGKKFF. The CDR3 coding sequence is TGTGCCAGCAGTCGTGGGCAGGGTAAAAAGTTCTTC.

This chain links TRBV19 with TRBJ1-2; a possible D gene is TRBD1 (5 bases). There are 13 residues in the CDR3. Per germline, CDR1 LNHDA and CDR2 SQIVND (reference sequence). The V and J ends lost 8 bases and 4 bases respectively, with 14 bases between them. The DNA of the CDR3 is TGTGCCAGTCACCAGACAGAGACCTATGGCTACACCTTC. This encodes CASHQTETYGYTF.

This clone was counted a single time. This sequence joins TRBV18 and TRBJ1-3, with D possibly matching TRBD1 (6 bases). Germline lookup yields CDR1 KGHSH and CDR2 LQKENI. The CDR3 sequence is 17 residues long. V lost 5 bases and J 2 bases, leaving 19 bases between the germline ends. The CDR3 DNA reads as TGTGCCAGCTCAAAATTCGGACAGACCCCTGCTGGAAACACCATATATTTT. It translates to CASSKFGQTPAGNTIYF.

This clone was detected a few times. CDR3 coding DNA: TGTGCCAGTAGTACCCTCCTACTTGGAGATGAAAAACTGTTTTTT. This gives the protein CASSTLLLGDEKLFF. The gene calls are TRBV19 and TRBJ1-4; no firm D call. Germline loops: CDR1 LNHDA, CDR2 SQIVND (reference sequence). The CDR3 totals 15 residues. With 4 bases removed from V and 6 bases from J, the gap between germline ends came to 15 bases.

This chain links TRBV18 with TRBJ2-1; D not certain. Germline V gene data show CDR1 as KGHSH and CDR2 as LQKENI. Trimming removed 3 bases from V and 4 bases from J, with 13 bases in between. This CDR3 region has 15 residues. The CDR3 spells CASSPFTVGYNEQFF. The CDR3 nucleotides read TGTGCCAGCTCACCGTTTACGGTCGGTTACAATGAGCAGTTCTTC.

The chain uses TRBV7-2 and TRBJ2-1; possibly TRBD1 for D (7 bases). The CDR3 is 16 residues long. Per germline, CDR1 SGHTA and CDR2 FQGNSA. V was cut by 6 bases and J by 6 bases, with 21 bases left in between. CDR3: CASSSGGSGGRNEQFF. CDR3 DNA sequence: TGTGCCAGCAGTTCAGGGGGGTCAGGGGGACGCAATGAGCAGTTCTTC.

The chain recombines TRBV5-1 with TRBJ2-1; 10 bases fit TRBD2. V was pared by 4 bases and J by 5 bases, with 6 bases of the junction left unmatched. The germline gives CDR1 SGHRS, CDR2 YFSETQ. CDR3 length: 15 residues. The CDR3 region is CASSVSGGLHNEQFF. In DNA, the CDR3 is TGCGCCAGCAGCGTTAGCGGGGGGCTTCACAATGAGCAGTTCTTC.

The chain combines TRBV11-2 with TRBJ2-1; 7 bases line up with TRBD1. This CDR3 has 16 amino acids. J lost 0 bases, V lost 4 bases, and 6 bases had no gene match. Germline V gene sequence: CDR1 SGHAT, CDR2 FQNNGV. This CDR3 is CASSSYRGSSYNEQFF. The CDR3 nucleotides read TGTGCCAGCAGCTCATACAGGGGAAGCTCCTACAATGAGCAGTTCTTC. The variable domain in full, with the rest retrieved from reference TRBV11-2 and TRBJ2-1, is EAGVAQSPRYKIIEKRQSVAFWCNPISGHATLYWYQQILGQGPKLLIQFQNNGVVDDSQLPKDRFSAERLKGVDSTLKIQPAKLEDSAVYLCASSSYRGSSYNEQFFGPGTRLTVL.

The V gene is TRBV7-2, the J gene TRBJ1-1, with D possibly being TRBD1 (5 bases). Germline V gene data show CDR1 as SGHTA and CDR2 as FQGNSA. The CDR3 length is 15 residues. Trimming took off 5 bases at V and 4 bases at J, with 17 bases between the two ends. CDR3 DNA sequence: TGTGCCAGCAGCCCCCCGGGGGTCCGTCGCACTGAAGCTTTCTTT. It codes for CASSPPGVRRTEAFF.

The chain carries TRBV3-1 (or the pseudogene TRBV3-2) and TRBJ2-7; 14 nucleotides line up with TRBD2. V gave up 1 base and J gave up 7 bases; unmatched junction bases: 6. Germline V gives CDR1 LGHDT, CDR2 YNNKEL (reference sequence). This CDR3 region has 16 residues. DNA for the CDR3: TGTGCCAGCAGCCAAGGGACTAGCGGGGGGTCAAGAGAGCAGTACTTC. This translates into CASSQGTSGGSREQYF.

A single count supports this clone. This sequence joins TRBV5-1 and TRBJ1-1, with 7 bases lining up with TRBD1. V was clipped by 0 bases and J by 0 bases; unmatched bases: 2. Per germline, CDR1 SGHRS and CDR2 YFSETQ. The CDR3 contains 15 residues. The CDR3: CASSLGQGLNTEAFF. The DNA for the CDR3 is TGCGCCAGCAGCTTGGGACAGGGATTGAACACTGAAGCTTTCTTT.

This chain links TRBV9 with TRBJ1-3; 10 bases fit TRBD1. The CDR3 extends over 16 amino acids. V was clipped by 3 bases and J by 7 bases; unmatched bases: 10. Germline V gives CDR1 SGDLS, CDR2 YYNGEE. The CDR3 coding sequence is TGTGCCAGCAGCGCAACCGGGACAGGGGTATGGAACACCATATATTTT. Translation gives CASSATGTGVWNTIYF.

V gene TRBV21-1 combines with J gene TRBJ2-7; the table assigns TRBD1, which was not confirmed against the DNA. TRBV21-1 is a pseudogene. CDR3 length: 19 amino acids. DNA for the CDR3: TGTGCCAGCAGCAAAAAAGGGGACCCAGGACAGGGCCCCTCCTACGAGCAGTACGTC. Its translation: CASSKKGDPGQGPSYEQYV.

V gene TRBV3-1 (or the pseudogene TRBV3-2) combines with J gene TRBJ2-7; D not certain. The germline V and J ends were trimmed by 2 bases and 0 bases, with 11 bases remaining between them. Germline lookup yields CDR1 LGHDT and CDR2 YNNKEL (reference sequence). The CDR3 covers 15 residues. CDR3: CASSQTWQVSYEQYF. CDR3 coding DNA: TGTGCCAGCAGCCAAACCTGGCAGGTCTCCTACGAGCAGTACTTC.

The chain is built from TRBV7-2 and TRBJ1-1; no clear D. Germline values: CDR1 SGHTA, CDR2 FQGNSA. Trimming took off 2 bases at V and 7 bases at J, with 11 bases between the two ends. The CDR3 totals 13 residues. DNA of the CDR3: TGTGCCAGCAGCTTATCAGACGGGGTTGAAGCTTTCTTT. Protein sequence: CASSLSDGVEAFF.

The V gene is TRBV5-6, the J gene TRBJ2-2; 7 bases agree with TRBD2. The CDR3 totals 16 residues. Germline V CDR1 and CDR2: SGHDT, YYEEEE. V trimming: 1 base; J trimming: 1 base; junction bases outside the gene matches: 4. DNA for the CDR3: TGTGCCAGCAGCTTGATGACGGGGGGGAACACCGGGGAGCTGTTTTTT. This codes for CASSLMTGGNTGELFF.

The rearrangement joins TRBV5-1 to TRBJ2-3, with 10 bases identical to TRBD1. Germline V gene sequence: CDR1 SGHRS, CDR2 YFSETQ. The J segment lost 4 bases and the V segment lost 4 bases, leaving 3 bases of the junction unmatched. This CDR3 contains 14 residues. The CDR3 DNA reads as TGCGCCAGCAGCCTGGACAGGGGGGCAGATACGCAGTATTTT. Amino acids: CASSLDRGADTQYF.

The chain combines TRBV6-6 with TRBJ2-5; 9 bases are a match to TRBD1. Germline-derived CDR1 and CDR2 are MNHNY and SVGAGI (reference sequence). The length of the CDR3 is 16 residues. V was pared by 2 bases and J by 4 bases, with 8 bases of the junction left unmatched. This CDR3 is CASSYVGTGLAETQYF. The CDR3, as DNA: TGTGCCAGCAGTTACGTGGGGACAGGGCTTGCAGAGACCCAGTACTTC.

The gene calls are TRBV15 and TRBJ1-2, with unresolved D. The CDR3 covers 14 residues. CDR1 is LNHNV and CDR2 is YYDKDF in the germline V gene (reference sequence). The V and J ends lost 5 bases and 2 bases respectively, with 12 bases between them. DNA of the CDR3: TGTGCCACCAGCCGAGGACTGAGGAACTATGGCTACACCTTC. The encoded protein is CATSRGLRNYGYTF.

This chain connects TRBV24-1 to TRBJ2-2; 8 nucleotides line up with TRBD1. V dropped 9 bases and J dropped 8; count of bases not matched to a gene: 7. Looked up from germline, CDR1 is KGHDR and CDR2 is SFDVKD. The CDR3 extends over 13 amino acids. The CDR3 sequence: CATGQGTRGELFF. CDR3 DNA sequence: TGTGCCACCGGACAGGGAACCAGGGGGGAGCTGTTTTTT.